The rows below give T cell receptor beta chains drawn from one sample of a study of control samples from healthy donors and cancer patients. The data were produced by immunoSEQ multiplex PCR, yet TCRdb's version contains in-frame clones alone and is incomplete. The profile shows about 120,000 clones, around 89% of them singletons. The sequencing input was PBMCs. The receptors were sampled from a woman aged 55-75 years with lung cancer. Both conserved end residues are part of each CDR3. D genes are given only for firm matches. Some rows mark clone size as missing; the rest say once, few, many or name a class of expanded clone.

CDR3: CASQKGGDNEKLFF
DNA: TGTGCCAGCCAGAAAGGGGGCGACAATGAAAAACTGTTTTTT
V: TRBV19
J: TRBJ1-4
length: 14
D: TRBD1
size: .

CDR3: CASSLFEGRGNQPQHF
DNA: TGTGCCAGCAGTTTATTTGAGGGTAGGGGCAATCAGCCCCAGCATTTT
V: TRBV28
J: TRBJ1-5
length: 16
D: .
size: .

CDR3: CASRALVDGNQPQHF
DNA: TGTGCCAGCAGGGCACTAGTGGACGGCAATCAGCCCCAGCATTTT
V: TRBV2
J: TRBJ1-5
length: 15
D: .
size: .

CDR3: CASSSNRQGRGTDTQYF
DNA: TGTGCCAGTAGTTCCAATCGACAGGGGCGCGGCACAGATACGCAGTATTTT
V: TRBV19
J: TRBJ2-3
length: 17
D: TRBD1
size: .

CDR3: CAISESLNAYEQYF
DNA: TGTGCCATCAGTGAGTCCCTTAATGCATACGAGCAGTACTTC
V: TRBV10-3
J: TRBJ2-7
length: 14
D: .
size: .

CDR3: CASSLTGENQPQHF
DNA: TGCGCCAGCAGCTTGACCGGGGAGAATCAGCCCCAGCATTTT
V: TRBV5-1
J: TRBJ1-5
length: 14
D: .
size: once

CDR3: CASSQDLRGTEQYF
DNA: TGTGCCAGCAGCCAAGATCTTAGGGGGACAGAGCAGTACTTC
V: TRBV14
J: TRBJ2-7
length: 14
D: .
size: .

CDR3: CASSLVGTYNEQFF
DNA: TGCGCCAGCAGCTTGGTGGGGACCTACAATGAGCAGTTCTTC
V: TRBV5-1
J: TRBJ2-1
length: 14
D: .
size: .

CDR3: CASMNSGNTIYF
DNA: TGTGCCAGCATGAACTCTGGAAACACCATATATTTT
V: TRBV5-5
J: TRBJ1-3
length: 12
D: .
size: .

CDR3: CASSMGGQGQETQYF
DNA: TGTGCCAGTAGTATGGGAGGACAGGGCCAAGAGACCCAGTACTTC
V: TRBV19
J: TRBJ2-5
length: 15
D: TRBD1
size: .

CDR3: CASSLDKEISYYGYTF
DNA: TGTGCCAGCAGTCTAGATAAAGAGATTTCTTACTATGGCTACACCTTC
V: TRBV6-6
J: TRBJ1-2
length: 16
D: .
size: .

CDR3: CATSRVRGEDTQYF
DNA: TGTGCCACCAGCAGAGTTCGGGGGGAAGATACGCAGTATTTT
V: TRBV15
J: TRBJ2-3
length: 14
D: TRBD2
size: .

CDR3: CASSSPRDRNWNTGELFF
DNA: TGTGCCAGTAGTAGTCCCCGGGACAGAAATTGGAACACCGGGGAGCTGTTTTTT
V: TRBV19
J: TRBJ2-2
length: 18
D: TRBD1
size: .

CDR3: CASSQDGAGGGTEAFF
DNA: TGTGCCAGCAGCCAAGATGGGGCCGGAGGTGGCACTGAAGCTTTCTTT
V: TRBV3-1/TRBV3-2
J: TRBJ1-1
length: 16
D: .
size: once

CDR3: CATSGGVWGANEQFF
DNA: TGTGCCACCAGTGGGGGAGTATGGGGGGCGAATGAGCAGTTCTTC
V: TRBV24-1
J: TRBJ2-1
length: 15
D: .
size: few

CDR3: CASSLVGQGYGYTF
DNA: TGTGCCAGCAGCTTAGTGGGACAGGGCTATGGCTACACCTTC
V: TRBV7-9
J: TRBJ1-2
length: 14
D: TRBD1
size: once

CDR3: CASSLGGSGGQETQYF
DNA: TGCGCCAGCAGCTTGGGTGGTAGCGGGGGGCAAGAGACCCAGTACTTC
V: TRBV5-1
J: TRBJ2-5
length: 16
D: TRBD2
size: .

CDR3: CASSPDRGGEQYF
DNA: TGTGCCAGCAGCCCGGACAGGGGGGGCGAGCAGTACTTC
V: TRBV7-3
J: TRBJ2-7
length: 13
D: TRBD1
size: .

CDR3: CASSLGDRGRYEQYF
DNA: TGTGCCAGCAGCTTGGGAGACAGGGGGCGATACGAGCAGTACTTC
V: TRBV5-6
J: TRBJ2-7
length: 15
D: TRBD1
size: .

CDR3: CASSPWTGYSNQPQHF
DNA: TGTGCCAGCAGCCCATGGACCGGTTATAGCAATCAGCCCCAGCATTTT
V: TRBV7-8
J: TRBJ1-5
length: 16
D: .
size: .

CDR3: CASSLDFGREQYF
DNA: TGCGCCAGCAGCTTGGATTTCGGGCGCGAGCAGTACTTC
V: TRBV5-1
J: TRBJ2-7
length: 13
D: .
size: once

CDR3: CASIPILTSGRRDTQYF
DNA: TGTGCCAGCATCCCCATCCTGACTAGCGGGAGAAGAGATACGCAGTATTTT
V: TRBV27
J: TRBJ2-3
length: 17
D: TRBD2
size: once

CDR3: CASSETSDQPQHF
DNA: TGTGCCAGCAGTGAAACTAGTGATCAGCCCCAGCATTTT
V: TRBV6-1
J: TRBJ1-5
length: 13
D: .
size: few

CDR3: CASSGQNPGTSGYNEQFF
DNA: TGTGCCAGCAGTGGCCAAAATCCCGGGACTAGCGGTTACAATGAGCAGTTCTTC
V: TRBV25-1
J: TRBJ2-1
length: 18
D: TRBD2
size: .

CDR3: CASSPGTGETQYF
DNA: TGCGCCAGCAGCCCCGGGACGGGAGAGACCCAGTACTTC
V: TRBV5-1
J: TRBJ2-5
length: 13
D: .
size: few

CDR3: CASSPLVGGTKAWDNEQFF
DNA: TGTGCCAGCAGCCCCCTAGTCGGGGGAACGAAGGCGTGGGACAATGAGCAGTTCTTC
V: TRBV11-2
J: TRBJ2-1
length: 19
D: .
size: .

CDR3: CASSYGQGGNSPLHF
DNA: TGTGCCAGCAGCTATGGACAGGGAGGTAATTCACCCCTCCACTTT
V: TRBV5-6
J: TRBJ1-6
length: 15
D: TRBD1
size: .

CDR3: CASSYRVNQPQHF
DNA: TGTGCCAGCAGCTACAGGGTAAATCAGCCCCAGCATTTT
V: TRBV27
J: TRBJ1-5
length: 13
D: .
size: few

CDR3: CASSSGQGPSYEQYF
DNA: TGTGCCAGCAGTTCCGGACAGGGACCATCCTACGAGCAGTACTTC
V: TRBV6-5
J: TRBJ2-7
length: 15
D: TRBD1
size: .

CDR3: CASSFGISYNEQFF
DNA: TGTGCCAGCAGCTTCGGGATTTCCTACAATGAGCAGTTCTTC
V: TRBV7-9
J: TRBJ2-1
length: 14
D: .
size: .

CDR3: CASSSPGQGSYEQYF
DNA: TGTGCCAGCAGCTCTCCGGGACAGGGGAGCTACGAGCAGTACTTC
V: TRBV6-2/TRBV6-3
J: TRBJ2-7
length: 15
D: TRBD1
size: .

CDR3: CASSAGPGQFF
DNA: TGTGCCAGCAGCGCGGGCCCCGGGCAGTTCTTC
V: TRBV9
J: TRBJ2-1
length: 11
D: .
size: .

CDR3: CASSQEGRLTNEKLFF
DNA: TGCGCCAGCAGCCAAGAGGGTCGGCTAACTAATGAAAAACTGTTTTTT
V: TRBV4-1
J: TRBJ1-4
length: 16
D: .
size: .

CDR3: CASSGQGSGNTIYF
DNA: TGTGCCAGCAGCGGCCAGGGGTCAGGAAACACCATATATTTT
V: TRBV9
J: TRBJ1-3
length: 14
D: .
size: .

CDR3: CASSSVGRSGNTIYF
DNA: TGTGCCAGCTCATCGGTCGGCCGCTCTGGAAACACCATATATTTT
V: TRBV18
J: TRBJ1-3
length: 15
D: .
size: .

CDR3: CSVATDDNEKLFF
DNA: TGCAGCGTTGCCACAGATGATAATGAAAAACTGTTTTTT
V: TRBV29-1
J: TRBJ1-4
length: 13
D: .
size: .

CDR3: CASSLNRGRRDTQYF
DNA: TGCGCCAGCAGCCTGAACAGGGGGCGAAGAGATACGCAGTATTTT
V: TRBV4-3
J: TRBJ2-3
length: 15
D: TRBD1
size: .

CDR3: CASSRQGPGTQYF
DNA: TGTGCCAGCAGCAGACAGGGGCCCGGGACACAGTACTTC
V: TRBV12-3/TRBV12-4
J: TRBJ2-4
length: 13
D: TRBD1
size: .

CDR3: CASSEPGPPLNTEAFF
DNA: TGTGCCAGCAGTGAACCCGGGCCGCCTCTGAACACTGAAGCTTTCTTT
V: TRBV6-1
J: TRBJ1-1
length: 16
D: .
size: .

CDR3: CASSGSNQPQHF
DNA: TGTGCCAGCAGCGGTTCCAATCAGCCCCAGCATTTT
V: TRBV12-3/TRBV12-4
J: TRBJ1-5
length: 12
D: .
size: .

CDR3: CATSDPLWTSGMRDEQFF
DNA: TGTGCCACCAGTGATCCCTTATGGACTAGCGGGATGCGGGATGAGCAGTTCTTC
V: TRBV24-1
J: TRBJ2-1
length: 18
D: TRBD2
size: .

CDR3: CASKDDRGEQYF
DNA: TGTGCCAGCAAAGATGACAGGGGCGAGCAGTACTTC
V: TRBV12-3/TRBV12-4
J: TRBJ2-7
length: 12
D: TRBD1
size: few

CDR3: CASSVDRQSQETQYF
DNA: TGTGCCAGCAGTGTGGACAGACAGTCCCAAGAGACCCAGTACTTC
V: TRBV2
J: TRBJ2-5
length: 15
D: .
size: .

CDR3: CASSESGPYNEQFF
DNA: TGTGCCAGCAGTGAATCGGGGCCCTACAATGAGCAGTTCTTC
V: TRBV6-1
J: TRBJ2-1
length: 14
D: .
size: once

CDR3: CASSTAEEKLFF
DNA: TGTGCCAGCAGCACCGCGGAAGAAAAACTGTTTTTT
V: TRBV9
J: TRBJ1-4
length: 12
D: .
size: once